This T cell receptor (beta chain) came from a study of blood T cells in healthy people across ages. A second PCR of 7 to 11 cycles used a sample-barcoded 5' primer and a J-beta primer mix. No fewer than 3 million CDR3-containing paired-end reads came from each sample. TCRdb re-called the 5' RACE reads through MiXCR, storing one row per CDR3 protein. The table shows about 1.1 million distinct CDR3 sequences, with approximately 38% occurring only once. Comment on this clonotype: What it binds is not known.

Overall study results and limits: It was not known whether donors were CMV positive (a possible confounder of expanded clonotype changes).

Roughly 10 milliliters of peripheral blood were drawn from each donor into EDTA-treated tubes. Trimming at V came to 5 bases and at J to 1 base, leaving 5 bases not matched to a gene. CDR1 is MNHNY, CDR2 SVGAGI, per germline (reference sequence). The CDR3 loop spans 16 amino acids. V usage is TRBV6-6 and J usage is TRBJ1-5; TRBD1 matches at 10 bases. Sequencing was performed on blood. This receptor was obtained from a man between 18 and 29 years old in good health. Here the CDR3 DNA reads TGTGCCAGCAGTGCTAGGGACAGGGGAAGCAATCAGCCCCAGCATTTT. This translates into CASSARDRGSNQPQHF.